Listed here are 2 T cell receptor beta chains from one sample, sequenced in a study of blood T cells in healthy people across ages. Sample-barcoded 5' priming and a J-beta primer mix drove a second PCR of roughly 7 to 11 cycles. Via MiXCR, TCRdb re-called the 5' RACE reads, giving one row per CDR3 protein. Here the sample spans 800,000 to 950,000 distinct CDR3 sequences, 48% being singletons. Sequencing was performed on blood. The receptors were gathered from a young man in good health.

Ten or more counts support this clonotype. The V and J genes are TRBV5-5 and TRBJ2-4; D is undetermined. This CDR3 spans 13 amino acids. Between the trimmed V and J ends, which lost 1 base and 6 bases, there was a span of 8 bases. Germline-derived CDR1 and CDR2 are SGHKS and YYEKEE (reference sequence). CDR3 protein: CASSLSQINIQYF. The CDR3 bases are TGTGCCAGCAGCTTGAGCCAGATAAACATTCAGTACTTC.

The chain couples TRBV5-6 to TRBJ2-5, with D hard to call. V was cut by 1 base and J by 5 bases, with 12 bases left in between. The CDR3 spans 14 residues. Germline V gene lookup returns CDR1 SGHDT and CDR2 YYEEEE. CDR3 in DNA: TGTGCCAGCAGCTTGCAAGCTCGGGTGGAGACCCAGTACTTC. It encodes CASSLQARVETQYF.